These 26 T cell receptor beta chains originate from one sample sequenced in a study of a mutant IDH1 vaccine in newly diagnosed glioma. Profiled with immunoSEQ multiplex PCR; TCRdb holds only in-frame clones, not every one. The sample carries approximately 50,000 clones, around 87% recorded once. Sample time point: week 23, last vaccination. Doses of 300 ug of mutant IDH1 20-mer peptide were given with topical imiquimod. Their recognized antigens are unknown. Source: PBMCs, taken from a glioma patient whose treatment included an IDH1 peptide vaccine. All receptors come from a man between 35 and 55 years old with glioma.

The chain recombines TRBV27 with TRBJ2-7; D may be TRBD1 (6 bases). The V end was cut by 6 bases, the J end by 7 bases, with 13 bases between. The CDR3 spans 12 residues. Germline-derived CDR1 and CDR2 are MNHEY and SMNVEV (reference sequence). The chain's CDR3 is CASSQGFGEQYF. The CDR3 nucleotides are TGTGCCAGCAGCCAGGGGTTTGGGGAGCAGTACTTC.

The V and J genes are TRBV20-1 and TRBJ2-7; unclear D gene. The V end lost 4 bases, the J end lost 9 bases, and 13 bases lay between the germline ends. The CDR3 is made up of 11 amino acids. Germline V lookup: CDR1 DFQATT, CDR2 SNEGSKA (reference sequence). The CDR3 sequence: CSATKDGGQYF. The DNA for the CDR3 is TGCAGTGCTACGAAGGACGGCGGGCAGTACTTC.

This sequence joins TRBV7-9 and TRBJ2-4; the match to TRBD1 covers 7 bases. Trimming cost V 5 bases and J 0 bases; bases outside gene matches: 10. This CDR3 is 17 amino acids long. Germline V lookup: CDR1 SEHNR, CDR2 FQNEAQ (reference sequence). The CDR3 is CASSPLQGTLAKNIQYF. The CDR3 bases are TGTGCCAGCAGCCCCCTACAGGGGACCTTAGCCAAAAACATTCAGTACTTC. Using reference TRBV7-9 and TRBJ2-4 for the parts outside the CDR3, the full variable domain is DTGVSQNPRHKITKRGQNVTFRCDPISEHNRLYWYRQTLGQGPEFLTYFQNEAQLEKSRLLSDRFSAERPKGSFSTLEIQRTEQGDSAMYLCASSPLQGTLAKNIQYFGAGTRLSVL.

The chain combines TRBV7-4 with TRBJ1-1, with 8 bases matching TRBD1. Looked up from germline, CDR1 is SGHVT and CDR2 is SQSDAQ. The CDR3 sequence is 14 residues long. The V segment lost 5 bases and the J segment 6 bases; nucleotides outside the gene matches: 8. CDR3 region: CASSPRQGSAEAFF. The CDR3 DNA follows: TGTGCCAGCAGCCCAAGACAGGGGAGCGCTGAAGCTTTCTTT. Using reference TRBV7-4 and TRBJ1-1 for the parts outside the CDR3, the full variable domain is GAGVSQSPRYKVAKRGRDVALRCDSISGHVTLYWYRQTLGQGSEVLTYSQSDAQRDKSGRPSGRFSAERPERSVSTLKIQRTEQGDSAVYLCASSPRQGSAEAFFGQGTRLTVV.

The chain has TRBV18 and TRBJ1-5; 7 nucleotides agree with TRBD1. CDR3 length: 13 residues. CDR1 KGHSH and CDR2 LQKENI come from the germline V gene. The V segment lost 4 bases and the J segment 4 bases; nucleotides outside the gene matches: 1. The CDR3 sequence is CASSRDRNQPQHF. The DNA of the CDR3 is TGTGCCAGCTCACGGGACAGAAATCAGCCCCAGCATTTT.

The chain uses TRBV11-3 and TRBJ1-1, with D unresolved. Germline V gene lookup returns CDR1 SGHNT and CDR2 YENEEA. Trimming left V 5 bases short and J 3 bases short, with 10 bases between. The CDR3 extends over 13 amino acids. The CDR3 coding sequence is TGTGCCAGCAGCAACCGTAGGGACACTGAAGCTTTCTTT. This gives the protein CASSNRRDTEAFF.

V gene TRBV2 combines with J gene TRBJ1-4, with no clear D. The CDR3 runs 11 residues. The germline V gene has CDR1 SNHLY and CDR2 FYNNEI. Deletions cut 0 bases from V and 11 bases from J, with 4 bases between. CDR3 sequence reads: CASSEALKLFF. Here the CDR3 DNA reads TGTGCCAGCAGTGAAGCATTGAAACTGTTTTTT.

V gene TRBV19 combines with J gene TRBJ1-5, with 8 bases identical to TRBD1. The CDR3 contains 14 residues. In germline, CDR1 is LNHDA, CDR2 SQIVND (reference sequence). The V gene end was trimmed by 4 bases and the J gene end by 9 bases; junction bases not matched to a gene: 8. CDR3 loop: CASSTDRGLGPQHF. DNA of the CDR3: TGTGCCAGTAGTACCGACAGGGGTTTAGGGCCCCAGCATTTT.

This sequence joins TRBV27 and TRBJ1-4; D unresolved. Per germline, CDR1 MNHEY and CDR2 SMNVEV (reference sequence). The CDR3 spans 13 residues. The V and J ends lost 6 bases and 12 bases respectively, with 17 bases between them. The CDR3 reads CASRPFVGEELFF. Written as DNA, the CDR3 is TGTGCCAGCAGGCCCTTTGTCGGGGAGGAACTGTTTTTT.

CDR3 DNA sequence: TGTGCCAGCTGCGGACAGTTCACTGAAGCTTTCTTT. The encoded protein is CASCGQFTEAFF. J is TRBJ1-1 and V is TRBV25-1; tentative D call: TRBD1 (6 bases). Germline lookup yields CDR1 MGHDK and CDR2 SYGVNS. The CDR3 has 12 amino acids. Trimming left V 8 bases short and J 4 bases short, with 11 bases between.

This clone came up once. The chain links TRBV18 to TRBJ2-7; maybe TRBD1 (6 bases). CDR1 KGHSH and CDR2 LQKENI come from the germline V gene. Trimming cost V 5 bases and J 2 bases, with 10 bases left between them. This CDR3 has 13 amino acids. The CDR3: CASSSDSTYEQYF. CDR3 sequence (DNA): TGTGCCAGCTCATCGGACAGTACCTACGAGCAGTACTTC.

This clone was recorded a few times. The chain has TRBV11-2 and TRBJ2-7; 7 nucleotides match TRBD1. The V and J ends lost 5 bases and 0 bases, in that order; junction bases with no gene match: 10. The CDR3 totals 16 residues. From germline, CDR1 is SGHAT and CDR2 FQNNGV. The CDR3 region is CASSAHRGRASYEQYF. The CDR3, as DNA: TGTGCCAGCAGCGCCCACAGGGGACGAGCCTCCTACGAGCAGTACTTC.

This sequence joins TRBV7-9 and TRBJ2-7; no reliable D call. Germline assignment: CDR1 SEHNR and CDR2 FQNEAQ (reference sequence). CDR3 length: 13 amino acids. V gave up 3 bases and J gave up 3 bases, with 9 bases separating them. The CDR3 DNA sequence: TGTGCCAGCAGCTTCGAGACGGACTACGAGCAGTACTTC. It is translated as CASSFETDYEQYF.

The chain is built from TRBV9 and TRBJ2-5; D could derive from TRBD1 or TRBD2 (6 bases each). Per germline, CDR1 SGDLS and CDR2 YYNGEE. This CDR3 is 15 amino acids long. V gave up 0 bases and J gave up 5 bases, with 14 bases separating them. The CDR3 DNA is TGTGCCAGCAGCGTAGGAGGGGGGCCAGCGGAGACCCAGTACTTC. Its translation: CASSVGGGPAETQYF.

The chain combines TRBV6-5 with TRBJ2-5; D unclear. The CDR3 consists of 13 residues. Trimming cost V 2 bases and J 4 bases, with 8 bases left between them. Germline V gene lookup returns CDR1 MNHEY and CDR2 SVGAGI. CDR3 sequence (DNA): TGTGCCAGCAGTTACACCCGCATAGAGACCCAGTACTTC. Its translation is CASSYTRIETQYF.

This clone has just a few counts. The J gene is TRBJ2-1, the V gene TRBV7-2; perhaps D is TRBD1 or TRBD2 (5 bases each). Germline V gene sequence: CDR1 SGHTA, CDR2 FQGNSA. V was pared by 8 bases and J by 2 bases, with 7 bases between. The length of the CDR3 is 12 residues. CDR3 sequence: CASGTTYNEQFF. CDR3 bases: TGTGCCAGCGGGACCACCTACAATGAGCAGTTCTTC.

The chain combines TRBV6-1 with TRBJ2-7; D is perhaps TRBD1 (5 bases). The CDR3 is made up of 15 amino acids. CDR1 MNHNS and CDR2 SASEGT come from the germline V gene. Trimming removed 10 bases at V and 2 bases at J, with 21 bases between. CDR3 nucleotide sequence: TGTGCCACCCGCCGTACACAGGTGCTTACCTACGAGCAGTACTTC. Its translation: CATRRTQVLTYEQYF.

The V call is TRBV9, the J call TRBJ2-7, with TRBD1 matching 12 bases. Germline V gene lookup returns CDR1 SGDLS and CDR2 YYNGEE. Unmatched junction bases numbered 7, after V lost 3 bases and J lost 3 bases. The CDR3 sequence is 16 residues long. The CDR3 reads CASSGTGTGGDYEQYF. The CDR3 coding sequence is TGTGCCAGCAGCGGCACCGGGACAGGGGGCGACTACGAGCAGTACTTC.

The rearrangement uses TRBV18 and TRBJ1-5, with TRBD1 matching over 10 bases. V trimming: 1 base; J trimming: 5 bases; junction bases outside the gene matches: 2. Germline CDR1 reads KGHSH; CDR2 reads LQKENI. The CDR3 spans 15 residues. The CDR3 reads CASSPQGQGDQPQHF. The CDR3 DNA reads TGTGCCAGCTCACCACAAGGACAGGGGGATCAGCCCCAGCATTTT.

The CDR3 sequence: CASRLACGQGVSTGELFF. As DNA, the CDR3 is TGTGCAAGTCGCTTAGCATGCGGGCAGGGGGTTTCAACCGGGGAGCTGTTTTTT. This rearrangement joins TRBV12-2 to TRBJ2-2; TRBD1 was called by the table and not checked on the DNA. TRBV12-2 is annotated as a pseudogene. The CDR3 runs to 18 residues.

This chain uses TRBV7-2 with TRBJ1-2; D is undetermined. Per germline, CDR1 SGHTA and CDR2 FQGNSA. V lost 2 bases to trimming and J lost 2 bases, with 6 bases between them. The CDR3 has 13 residues. The CDR3 DNA sequence: TGTGCCAGCAGCTTATATCCGAACTATGGCTACACCTTC. It codes for CASSLYPNYGYTF.

V gene TRBV5-1 combines with J gene TRBJ2-5; the match to TRBD2 covers 7 bases. The V gene end was trimmed by 3 bases and the J gene end by 5 bases; junction bases not matched to a gene: 10. The CDR3 is made up of 15 amino acids. From germline, CDR1 is SGHRS and CDR2 YFSETQ. CDR3 nucleotides: TGCGCCAGCAGCTCGGGGAGGGCCAGTTTGGAGACCCAGTACTTC. It specifies CASSSGRASLETQYF.

This chain joins TRBV29-1 and TRBJ2-5; TRBD1 matches 8 bases. The J segment lost 7 bases and the V segment lost 6 bases, leaving 10 bases of the junction unmatched. The CDR3 length is 13 residues. Germline V lookup: CDR1 SQVTM, CDR2 ANQGSEA. The CDR3 reads CSVPQQGDRTQYF. CDR3 nucleotides: TGCAGCGTCCCTCAACAGGGGGACCGGACCCAGTACTTC.

V gene TRBV27 combines with J gene TRBJ2-7, with D uncertain. Between the trimmed V and J ends, which lost 6 bases and 0 bases, there was a span of 6 bases. The CDR3 consists of 12 residues. The V gene's germline CDR1 is MNHEY and CDR2 SMNVEV (reference sequence). The CDR3, as DNA: TGTGCCAGCAGATCCTACTCCTACGAGCAGTACTTC. Translation gives CASRSYSYEQYF.

The chain combines TRBV5-6 with TRBJ1-5; D uncertain. Between the trimmed V and J ends, which lost 4 bases and 6 bases, there was a span of 11 bases. Germline-derived CDR1 and CDR2 are SGHDT and YYEEEE. The CDR3 is 13 residues long. CDR3 loop: CASSPGPVQPQHF. CDR3 DNA sequence: TGTGCCAGCAGCCCCGGCCCAGTTCAGCCCCAGCATTTT.

CDR3 loop: CAIGSGTSGVSSYEQYF. The CDR3 DNA follows: TGTGCCATCGGGTCCGGGACTAGCGGAGTCAGCTCCTACGAGCAGTACTTC. This chain joins TRBV10-3 and TRBJ2-7; 11 bases line up with TRBD2. Germline CDR1 and CDR2: ENHRY and SYGVKD. This CDR3 has 17 amino acids. Trimming cost V 8 bases and J 0 bases; bases outside gene matches: 12.